This T cell receptor (beta chain) came from a study of blood T cell repertoires in COVID-19. The CDR3 extends over 15 amino acids. Germline CDR1 MNHEY, CDR2 SVGAGI. V dropped 0 bases and J dropped 2; count of bases not matched to a gene: 1. The Seattle site enrolled patients during active infection and followed them longitudinally. Per the authors' pipeline: Researchers report that nucleated cell counts were estimated from reference gene primer amplification. Method: immunoSEQ multiplex PCR; TCRdb's copy keeps in-frame clones and lacks some. The V and J calls and clone size were taken over from that table, and D and trimming were inferred from the DNA. The profile shows approximately 530,000 clones, less than 90% of them singletons.

Sequencing was carried out using peripheral blood. The sequence derives from a woman aged 45-59 years with COVID-19, enrolled during active disease. This chain links TRBV6-5 with TRBJ1-2; TRBD1 aligns across 9 bases. This chain's CDR3 is CASSYSGTGNYGYTF. The CDR3 nucleotides read TGTGCCAGCAGTTACTCAGGGACAGGGAACTATGGCTACACCTTC.